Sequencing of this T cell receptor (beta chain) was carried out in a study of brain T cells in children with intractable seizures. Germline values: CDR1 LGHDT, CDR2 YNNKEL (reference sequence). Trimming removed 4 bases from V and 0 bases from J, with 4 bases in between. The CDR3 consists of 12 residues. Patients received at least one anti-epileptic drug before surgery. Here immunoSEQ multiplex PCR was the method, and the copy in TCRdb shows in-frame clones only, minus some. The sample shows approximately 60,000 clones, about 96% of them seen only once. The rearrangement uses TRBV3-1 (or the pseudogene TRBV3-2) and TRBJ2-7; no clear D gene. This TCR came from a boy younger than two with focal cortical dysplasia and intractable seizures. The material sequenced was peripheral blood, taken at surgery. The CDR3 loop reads CASSLSSYEQYF. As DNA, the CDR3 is TGTGCCAGCAGCCTGAGCTCCTACGAGCAGTACTTC.